Described below is a single T cell receptor (beta chain) sequence and its context. Its antigen is undetermined. Germline V gene data show CDR1 as DFQATT and CDR2 as SNEGSKA (reference sequence). J lost 5 bases, V lost 6 bases, and 8 bases had no gene match. The CDR3 loop spans 13 amino acids. These data come from a study of T cell repertoires in cytomegalovirus infection. Background on the study: Selection of CMV epitopes for the study included recently identified HLA-C-restricted and well-studied HLA-B-restricted ones.

From the reads, TCRdb called clonotypes with MiXCR, one entry per CDR3 protein. There are under 850,000 distinct CDR3 sequences in the sample; approximately 33% occur only once, and roughly 18% lies in the top ten. Study results and caveats: Accumulated public TCR beta family frequency recognized individuals carrying CMV together with the relevant HLA. Dominant in the ex vivo response were TCR beta clonotypes restricted by HLA-C and specific for CMV.

This receptor was identified in a human donor in good health (CMV status not recorded). Some clones in this sample may be carry-over from other donors' samples. This specimen consisted of cultured PBMCs, obtained from culture after CMV antigen stimulation. The V and J genes are TRBV20-1 and TRBJ2-5; 8 bases match TRBD2. The CDR3 loop reads CSAGRGEAETQYF. CDR3 coding DNA: TGCAGTGCCGGGAGGGGAGAGGCGGAGACCCAGTACTTC.